Listed here is a single T cell receptor beta chain. V shed 0 bases and J 1 base; nucleotides not matched to a gene: 4. This CDR3 spans 16 amino acids. Germline CDR1 is LNHNV and CDR2 is YYDKDF (reference sequence). This specimen belongs to a study of blood T cell repertoires in COVID-19. Study in general: The origin of the acute and convalescent COVID-19 samples was the United States, Italy and Spain. T cells, B-cell-depleted T cells, or PBMCs supplied cDNA or gDNA.

Sequenced by immunoSEQ multiplex PCR; TCRdb stores in-frame clones only, minus some. The data show around 300,000 clones, approximately 83% seen once. The receptor comes from a woman between 65 and 79 years old with acute or convalescent COVID-19. The rearrangement uses TRBV15 and TRBJ2-3, with 7 bases aligning to TRBD2. Source material: peripheral blood. The CDR3: CATSREYSGRTDTQYF. CDR3 nucleotides: TGTGCCACCAGCAGAGAGTATAGCGGGCGCACAGATACGCAGTATTTT.